This is a list of T cell receptor beta chains from one sample in a study of blood T cell repertoires in COVID-19. Profiling relied on immunoSEQ multiplex PCR, and the TCRdb table lists in-frame clones only, not all of them. The repertoire has approximately 160,000 clones, 75% to 85% of them found once; the top ten carry around 7.2%. The sequencing sample was made of peripheral blood. These receptors originate from a woman aged 50 to 65 in a cohort sampled during active or convalescent COVID-19. CDR3s include the opening cysteine and the closing phenylalanine or tryptophan. Fields, in order: clone size, D gene, J gene, V gene, CDR3 DNA, CDR3 protein. D genes are given only for firm matches. A row's size may be missing; if present it is once, few, many or a size class.

size: .
D: .
J: TRBJ2-7
V: TRBV19
DNA: TGTGCCAGTAGTACCATATACGCAGGCGAGCAGTACTTC
CDR3: CASSTIYAGEQYF

size: .
D: TRBD2
J: TRBJ2-7
V: TRBV20-1
DNA: TGCAGTGCTAGTCCCCTGACTAGCGGGGGTTCCCACGAGCAGTACTTC
CDR3: CSASPLTSGGSHEQYF

size: few
D: .
J: TRBJ2-7
V: TRBV24-1
DNA: TGTGCCACTACTTCGAGCGAGGAGCAGTACTTC
CDR3: CATTSSEEQYF

size: .
D: .
J: TRBJ1-1
V: TRBV6-1
DNA: TGTGCCAGCAGTGAACTCCAGGTTTGGGACATGAACACTGAAGCTTTCTTT
CDR3: CASSELQVWDMNTEAFF

size: few
D: .
J: TRBJ1-1
V: TRBV15
DNA: TGTGCCACCAGCAGATACAGGGACGGGAACACTGAAGCTTTCTTT
CDR3: CATSRYRDGNTEAFF

size: .
D: .
J: TRBJ2-4
V: TRBV6-5
DNA: TGTGCCAGCAGTCCCGGGCGGGACATTCAGTACTTC
CDR3: CASSPGRDIQYF

size: .
D: TRBD1
J: TRBJ1-2
V: TRBV6-2/TRBV6-3
DNA: TGTGCCAGCAGTTACTCGCCGGGACAGGACCATGGCTACACCTTC
CDR3: CASSYSPGQDHGYTF

size: few
D: .
J: TRBJ1-5
V: TRBV2
DNA: TGTGCCAGCAGTGATGGGGCGGAGTATAGCAATCAGCCCCAGCATTTT
CDR3: CASSDGAEYSNQPQHF

size: .
D: .
J: TRBJ1-6
V: TRBV6-5
DNA: TGTGCCAGCAGCGTCGGAGGTTTTTCACCCCTCCACTTT
CDR3: CASSVGGFSPLHF

size: .
D: .
J: TRBJ1-2
V: TRBV9
DNA: TGTGCCAGCAGCGCCAGGCTTAACTATGGCTACACCTTC
CDR3: CASSARLNYGYTF

size: .
D: .
J: TRBJ2-7
V: TRBV7-2
DNA: TGTGCCAGCAGCTTGTCTTGGGGGGTCTACGAGCAGTACTTC
CDR3: CASSLSWGVYEQYF

size: .
D: TRBD2
J: TRBJ2-3
V: TRBV5-1
DNA: TGCGCCAGCAGCTTGGGACTAGCGGGGGGTACCCGCATTTTAGATACGCAGTATTTT
CDR3: CASSLGLAGGTRILDTQYF

size: few
D: TRBD2
J: TRBJ2-5
V: TRBV7-2
DNA: TGTGCCAGCAGCTTAGTCGGACCGGGACTAGCGGGGTCCCAAGAGACCCAGTACTTC
CDR3: CASSLVGPGLAGSQETQYF

size: .
D: TRBD1
J: TRBJ1-6
V: TRBV5-5
DNA: TGTGCCAGCAGCTTACAGGGGTACTATAATTCACCCCTCCACTTT
CDR3: CASSLQGYYNSPLHF

size: .
D: .
J: TRBJ2-5
V: TRBV6-5
DNA: TGTGCCAGCAGCTTGGCAGGTCTGGAGACCCAGTACTTC
CDR3: CASSLAGLETQYF

size: .
D: .
J: TRBJ1-4
V: TRBV6-5
DNA: TGTGCCAGCAGTCGGGACAACCTAAATGAAAAACTGTTTTTT
CDR3: CASSRDNLNEKLFF

size: .
D: .
J: TRBJ1-6
V: TRBV5-6
DNA: TGTGCCAGCAGCGCACAGGGCTTTTTGAGCTCACCCCTCCACTTT
CDR3: CASSAQGFLSSPLHF

size: .
D: .
J: TRBJ2-1
V: TRBV19
DNA: TGTGCCAGTGGGGCCGAGAGCAGCTACAATGAGCAGTTCTTC
CDR3: CASGAESSYNEQFF

size: .
D: .
J: TRBJ2-3
V: TRBV19
DNA: TGTGCCAGTAGTTGGGCACAGGCCGCAGATACGCAGTATTTT
CDR3: CASSWAQAADTQYF

size: .
D: .
J: TRBJ2-5
V: TRBV12-3/TRBV12-4
DNA: TGTGCCAGCAGTTTTGGCGGGCAAGAGACCCAGTACTTC
CDR3: CASSFGGQETQYF

size: .
D: .
J: TRBJ2-2
V: TRBV5-1
DNA: TGCGCCAGCAGCTTGGATAGAATTGACACCGGGGAGCTGTTTTTT
CDR3: CASSLDRIDTGELFF

size: .
D: .
J: TRBJ1-2
V: TRBV6-5
DNA: TGTGCCAGCAGTTACTCGACACGGAACTATGGCTACACCTTC
CDR3: CASSYSTRNYGYTF

size: .
D: .
J: TRBJ1-4
V: TRBV2
DNA: TGTGCCAGCGGGACTTATAATGAAAAACTGTTTTTT
CDR3: CASGTYNEKLFF

size: .
D: TRBD2
J: TRBJ2-7
V: TRBV5-5
DNA: TGTGCCAGCAGCTTGATCGCGGGGGGGCCCTACGAGCAGTACTTC
CDR3: CASSLIAGGPYEQYF

size: .
D: .
J: TRBJ1-1
V: TRBV24-1
DNA: TGTGCCACCAGTGGACACGGGAACACTGAAGCTTTCTTT
CDR3: CATSGHGNTEAFF

size: .
D: .
J: TRBJ2-5
V: TRBV5-6
DNA: TGTGCCAGCAGCTTGGGAACTCCCGGGACCCAGTACTTC
CDR3: CASSLGTPGTQYF

size: .
D: .
J: TRBJ2-1
V: TRBV6-5
DNA: TGTGCCAGCAGTTACTCAAGGAGTTCCTACAATGAGCAGTTCTTC
CDR3: CASSYSRSSYNEQFF

size: .
D: .
J: TRBJ1-1
V: TRBV11-3
DNA: TGTGCCAGCAGCTTATCACAGGACACTGAAGCTTTCTTT
CDR3: CASSLSQDTEAFF

size: .
D: .
J: TRBJ2-2
V: TRBV6-5
DNA: TGTGCCAGCAGTTACCGAGGGAGCGGGGAGCTGTTTTTT
CDR3: CASSYRGSGELFF

size: .
D: .
J: TRBJ2-5
V: TRBV6-6
DNA: TGTGCCAGCAGTTACCAGGGGGGCGAGACCCAGTACTTC
CDR3: CASSYQGGETQYF

size: .
D: TRBD1
J: TRBJ2-1
V: TRBV30
DNA: TGTGCCTGGAGTGTCCCCGGGACAGGCTACAATGAGCAGTTCTTC
CDR3: CAWSVPGTGYNEQFF

size: .
D: .
J: TRBJ2-1
V: TRBV10-2
DNA: TGCGCCAGCAGTGATGGTAGCGGTTCCTACAATGAGCAGTTCTTC
CDR3: CASSDGSGSYNEQFF

size: few
D: TRBD1
J: TRBJ1-3
V: TRBV19
DNA: TGTGCCAGTACCAAGGGACAGAGAAACTCTGGAAACACCATATATTTT
CDR3: CASTKGQRNSGNTIYF

size: .
D: TRBD1
J: TRBJ2-7
V: TRBV19
DNA: TGTGCCAGTAGTCCCTCGACAGGGGGTACCTACGAGCAGTACTTC
CDR3: CASSPSTGGTYEQYF

size: many
D: TRBD1
J: TRBJ2-2
V: TRBV2
DNA: TGTGCCAGCAGTGTTCCCCGGACAGGGACATCCGGGGAGCTGTTTTTT
CDR3: CASSVPRTGTSGELFF

size: .
D: TRBD1
J: TRBJ2-1
V: TRBV7-2
DNA: TGTGCCAGCAGCTTTCAGGGGGCGCCGGGGAATGAGCAGTTCTTC
CDR3: CASSFQGAPGNEQFF

size: .
D: .
J: TRBJ2-5
V: TRBV6-5
DNA: TGTGCCAGCAGTTACGCGGGGAACCAAGAGACCCAGTACTTC
CDR3: CASSYAGNQETQYF

size: .
D: .
J: TRBJ1-1
V: TRBV21-1
DNA: TGTGCCAGCAGCAAAGTCCGGGGGGCTGACACTGAAGCTTTCTTT
CDR3: CASSKVRGADTEAFF

size: .
D: TRBD2
J: TRBJ2-1
V: TRBV7-6
DNA: TGTGCCAGCAGCTTAGCGCCCCCTAGCGGGGCCTTTTACAATGAGCAGTTCTTC
CDR3: CASSLAPPSGAFYNEQFF

size: once
D: .
J: TRBJ1-1
V: TRBV7-9
DNA: TGTGCCAGCAGCTCGTTAAGGCCAGGTGGGGCGCGTTACACTGAAGCTTTCTTT
CDR3: CASSSLRPGGARYTEAFF

size: few
D: TRBD2
J: TRBJ2-5
V: TRBV3-1/TRBV3-2
DNA: TGTGCCAGCAGCCTACTAGCGGGGGGGGAGACCCAGTACTTC
CDR3: CASSLLAGGETQYF

size: .
D: TRBD1
J: TRBJ1-2
V: TRBV19
DNA: TGTGCCAGCGGTGACAGGGCCTATGGCTACACCTTC
CDR3: CASGDRAYGYTF

size: .
D: .
J: TRBJ2-5
V: TRBV7-3
DNA: TGTGCCAGCAGCTCCTCAGGGGCCCCAGGGGAGACCCAGTACTTC
CDR3: CASSSSGAPGETQYF

size: .
D: TRBD2
J: TRBJ2-3
V: TRBV18
DNA: TGTGCCAGCTCACCACCGCTAGCGGGGGACACAGATACGCAGTATTTT
CDR3: CASSPPLAGDTDTQYF

size: .
D: .
J: TRBJ2-3
V: TRBV7-9
DNA: TGTGCCAGCGCCGTCCGGGGGAGCACAGATACGCAGTATTTT
CDR3: CASAVRGSTDTQYF

size: .
D: TRBD1
J: TRBJ1-2
V: TRBV25-1
DNA: TGTGCCAGCAGTGCGACAGGGGTGGCCTATGGCTACACCTTC
CDR3: CASSATGVAYGYTF

size: .
D: TRBD2
J: TRBJ2-1
V: TRBV2
DNA: TGTGCCAGCAGGCGACTAGCCGATGAGCAGTTCTTC
CDR3: CASRRLADEQFF

size: few
D: TRBD1
J: TRBJ2-2
V: TRBV25-1
DNA: TGTGCCAGCAGTGATTGGAGGACAGGGAACACCGGGGAGCTGTTTTTT
CDR3: CASSDWRTGNTGELFF

size: .
D: TRBD2
J: TRBJ2-7
V: TRBV15
DNA: TGTGCCACCAGCACGACCTTAGCGGGGCACTACGAGCAGTACTTC
CDR3: CATSTTLAGHYEQYF

size: .
D: TRBD1
J: TRBJ1-5
V: TRBV29-1
DNA: TGCAGCGCCGGACAGGGTAGCAATCAGCCCCAGCATTTT
CDR3: CSAGQGSNQPQHF